The next 12 T cell receptor beta chains were all read from a single sample in a study of T cell responses to AZD1222 COVID-19 vaccine. Method: immunoSEQ multiplex PCR; TCRdb's copy keeps in-frame clones and lacks some. The sample lists roughly 200,000 clones, about 92% occurring once. The starting material was peripheral blood, obtained 28 days after the second dose of the MenACWY control vaccine. The receptors stem from an adult who received the MenACWY meningococcal vaccine as a control.

The chain joins TRBV27 to TRBJ1-4, with 7 bases identical to TRBD1. V lost 7 bases, J lost 7 bases, and 9 bases stayed unmatched. This CDR3 contains 14 residues. Germline lookup yields CDR1 MNHEY and CDR2 SMNVEV (reference sequence). The CDR3 DNA follows: TGTGCCAGCATAAACCCACAGGGGCCTGAAAAACTGTTTTTT. Amino acid sequence: CASINPQGPEKLFF.

This sequence joins TRBV29-1 and TRBJ2-6, with D perhaps matching TRBD1 (7 bases). Looked up from germline, CDR1 is SQVTM and CDR2 is ANQGSEA. Trimming left V 3 bases short and J 2 bases short, with 14 bases between. The CDR3 contains 16 residues. CDR3 bases: TGCAGCGTTGATGACAGGGAGGATACTGGGGCCAACGTCCTGACTTTC. It codes for CSVDDREDTGANVLTF.

The chain has TRBV5-8 and TRBJ1-5; 7 bases line up with TRBD1. The CDR3 is 16 amino acids. J was trimmed by 5 bases and V by 4 bases; bases with no gene match: 12. Germline CDR1 and CDR2: SGHTS and YDEGEE. The CDR3 DNA reads as TGTGCCAGCAGCCGAGCACGGACAGGAACTGATCAGCCCCAGCATTTT. This sequence encodes CASSRARTGTDQPQHF.

This chain links TRBV27 with TRBJ2-1; 9 nucleotides agree with TRBD2. The V gene's germline CDR1 is MNHEY and CDR2 SMNVEV (reference sequence). With 3 bases clipped from V and 8 bases from J, the junction kept 14 bases outside the gene matches. The CDR3 runs to 17 residues. The CDR3 DNA follows: TGTGCCAGCAGTTTTACTAGCGGGCCCCTGGGCGGCGATGAGCAGTTCTTC. It specifies CASSFTSGPLGGDEQFF.

This rearrangement joins TRBV28 to TRBJ1-2, with a possible D match to TRBD1 (6 bases). Per germline, CDR1 MDHEN and CDR2 SYDVKM. The CDR3 totals 13 residues. V shed 6 bases and J shed 4 bases, with 12 bases lying between them. CDR3 in amino acids: CASRGDRTYGYTF. The CDR3 nucleotides read TGTGCCAGCAGGGGAGACAGGACCTATGGCTACACCTTC.

The chain combines TRBV5-1 with TRBJ1-2; 7 nucleotides agree with TRBD1. There are 16 residues in the CDR3. CDR1 is SGHRS, CDR2 YFSETQ, per germline. After removal of 1 base from V and 2 bases from J, the junction contained 8 bases not matched to a gene. The DNA for the CDR3 is TGCGCCAGCAGCTTGTTCGGTGGACAGGAAAACTATGGCTACACCTTC. Protein product: CASSLFGGQENYGYTF.

The chain couples TRBV7-9 to TRBJ2-1, with 8 nucleotides matching TRBD1. Germline V lookup: CDR1 SEHNR, CDR2 FQNEAQ (reference sequence). V lost 6 bases and J lost 0; bases outside the gene matches: 16. The CDR3 contains 19 residues. The DNA for the CDR3 is TGTGCCAGCAGGAAGACAGGGGCCTACGGGCAACTCTCCTACAATGAGCAGTTCTTC. Translated, it gives CASRKTGAYGQLSYNEQFF. The full variable domain, with the rest looked up from reference TRBV7-9 and TRBJ2-1, is DTGVSQNPRHKITKRGQNVTFRCDPISEHNRLYWYRQTLGQGPEFLTYFQNEAQLEKSRLLSDRFSAERPKGSFSTLEIQRTEQGDSAMYLCASRKTGAYGQLSYNEQFFGPGTRLTVL.

This rearrangement joins TRBV18 to TRBJ2-5; maybe TRBD2 (6 bases). The CDR3 loop spans 15 amino acids. CDR1 is KGHSH, CDR2 LQKENI, per germline. V was clipped by 3 bases and J by 5 bases, with 16 bases between them. As DNA, the CDR3 is TGTGCCAGCTCACCCGGAACATCAGGAGGGGAGACCCAGTACTTC. This sequence encodes CASSPGTSGGETQYF. Variable domain in full (rest from reference TRBV18 and TRBJ2-5): NAGVMQNPRHLVRRRGQEARLRCSPMKGHSHVYWYRQLPEEGLKFMVYLQKENIIDESGMPKERFSAEFPKEGPSILRIQQVVRGDSAAYFCASSPGTSGGETQYFGPGTRLLVL.

This chain uses TRBV25-1 with TRBJ2-7, with a tentative D call TRBD2 (5 bases). The CDR3 loop spans 14 amino acids. Germline assignment: CDR1 MGHDK and CDR2 SYGVNS. The V end lost 6 bases, the J end lost 6 bases, and 18 bases lay between the germline ends. CDR3 residues: CASSARGSTGEQYF. The CDR3 nucleotides are TGTGCCAGCAGCGCCAGAGGGAGTACGGGCGAGCAGTACTTC.

The rearrangement joins TRBV5-6 to TRBJ1-2; D gene unclear. The CDR3 is 14 residues long. From germline, CDR1 is SGHDT and CDR2 YYEEEE. The V end lost 1 base, the J end lost 3 bases, and 10 bases lay between the germline ends. CDR3 coding DNA: TGTGCCAGCAGCTTGTTCGGTAACCACTATGGCTACACCTTC. This encodes CASSLFGNHYGYTF.

The rearrangement joins TRBV7-2 to TRBJ2-7; D not certain. Per germline, CDR1 SGHTA and CDR2 FQGNSA. This CDR3 spans 14 amino acids. V lost 1 base and J lost 3, with 10 bases in between. The CDR3 nucleotides read TGTGCCAGCAGCTTAGTGGGCAACAACTACGAGCAGTACTTC. Translation: CASSLVGNNYEQYF.

This chain joins TRBV20-1 and TRBJ1-1; D gene uncertain. Germline V gene lookup returns CDR1 DFQATT and CDR2 SNEGSKA (reference sequence). This CDR3 contains 11 residues. The CDR3 nucleotides are TGCATGTCACCGGACGTAACTGAAGCTTTCTTT. Its translation: CMSPDVTEAFF.